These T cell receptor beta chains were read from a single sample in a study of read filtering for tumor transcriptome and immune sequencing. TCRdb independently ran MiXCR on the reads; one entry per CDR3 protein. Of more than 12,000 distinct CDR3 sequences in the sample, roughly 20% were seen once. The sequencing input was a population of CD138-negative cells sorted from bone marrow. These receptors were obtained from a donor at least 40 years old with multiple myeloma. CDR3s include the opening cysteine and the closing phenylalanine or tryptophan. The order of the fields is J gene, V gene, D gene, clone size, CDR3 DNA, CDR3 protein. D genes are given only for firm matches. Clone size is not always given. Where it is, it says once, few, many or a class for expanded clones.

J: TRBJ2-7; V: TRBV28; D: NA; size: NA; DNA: TGTGCCAGCAGTTTATCGGCTCGGTCTGGGTACGAGCAGCACTTC; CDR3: CASSLSARSGYEQHF
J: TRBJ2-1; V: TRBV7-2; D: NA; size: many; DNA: TGTGCCAGCAGCTTATCGGCAGCTTACAATGAGCAGTTCTTC; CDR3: CASSLSAAYNEQFF
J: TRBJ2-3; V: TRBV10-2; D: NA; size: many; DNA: TGCGCCAGCAGTACAGGACTGACGCCAGATACGCAGTATTTT; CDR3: CASSTGLTPDTQYF
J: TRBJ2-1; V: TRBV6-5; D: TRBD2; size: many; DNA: TGTGCCAGCAGTTACGCGGGGGGGGCCGGTGAGCAGTTCTTC; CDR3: CASSYAGGAGEQFF
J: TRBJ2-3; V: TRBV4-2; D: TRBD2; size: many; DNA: TGTGCCAGCAGCCTACAGACTAGCACCAACACAGATACGCAGTATTTT; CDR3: CASSLQTSTNTDTQYF
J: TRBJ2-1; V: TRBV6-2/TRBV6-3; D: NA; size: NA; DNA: TGTGATCCGGGCCCGTGCGAGCAGTTCTTC; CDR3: CDPGPCEQFF
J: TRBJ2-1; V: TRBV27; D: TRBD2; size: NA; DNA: TGTGCCAGCAGCTCCTACCGGGGACTATTTTACAATGAGCAGTTCTTC; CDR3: CASSSYRGLFYNEQFF
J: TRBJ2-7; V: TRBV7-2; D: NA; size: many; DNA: TGTGCCAGCAGCTTACCCCCGGGGGGCGTTGACGAGCAGTACTTC; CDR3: CASSLPPGGVDEQYF
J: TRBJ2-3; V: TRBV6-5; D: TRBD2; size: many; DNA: TGTGCCAGCAGTTGGGAGGGGCGCACAGATACGCAGTATTTT; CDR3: CASSWEGRTDTQYF
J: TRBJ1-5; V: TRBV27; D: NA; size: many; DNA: TGTGCCAGCAGTTTACACGTTAGCAATCAGCCCCAGCATTTT; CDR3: CASSLHVSNQPQHF
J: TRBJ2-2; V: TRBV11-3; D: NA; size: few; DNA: TGTGCCAGCAGTGGACGGATGAACACCGGGGAGCTGTTTTTT; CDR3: CASSGRMNTGELFF
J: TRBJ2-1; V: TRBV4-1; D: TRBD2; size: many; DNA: TGCGCCAGCAGCCCGCGCAGCTTATTATTAGCGGGAGGGCCGCAGTTCTTC; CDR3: CASSPRSLLLAGGPQFF
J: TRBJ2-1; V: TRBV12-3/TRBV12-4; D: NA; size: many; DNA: TGTGCCAGCAGCCCCAGGAGGGGCTCCTACAATGAGCAGTTCTTC; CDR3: CASSPRRGSYNEQFF
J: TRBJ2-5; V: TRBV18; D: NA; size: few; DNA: TGTGCCAGCTCACCTAACCTGGAGACCCAGTACTTC; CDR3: CASSPNLETQYF
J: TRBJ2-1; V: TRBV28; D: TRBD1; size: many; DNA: TGTGCCAGCAGCCCGGGACAGGAGCACTACAATGAGCAGTTCTTC; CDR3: CASSPGQEHYNEQFF
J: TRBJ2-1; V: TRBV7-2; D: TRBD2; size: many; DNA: TGTGCCAGCAGATCTAGCGGGAGAATAGTTGGGTACAATGAGCAGTTCTTC; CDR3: CASRSSGRIVGYNEQFF
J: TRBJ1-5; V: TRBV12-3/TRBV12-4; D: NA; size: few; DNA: TGTGCCAGCAGCCCAACACAGGGTCAGCCCCAGCATTTT; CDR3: CASSPTQGQPQHF
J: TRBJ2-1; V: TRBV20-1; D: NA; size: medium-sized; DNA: TGCAGTGCTAGGGGTGGGACAAACAATGAGCAGTTCTTC; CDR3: CSARGGTNNEQFF
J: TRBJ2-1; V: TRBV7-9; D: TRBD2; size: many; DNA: TGTGCCAGCAGGGGCGGGGGTGTAAGCTCCTACAATGAGCAGTTCTTC; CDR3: CASRGGGVSSYNEQFF
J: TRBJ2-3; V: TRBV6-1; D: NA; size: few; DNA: TGTGCCAGCAGGGACCCCCGGGTGGGGGCCCTAGATACGCAGTATTTT; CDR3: CASRDPRVGALDTQYF
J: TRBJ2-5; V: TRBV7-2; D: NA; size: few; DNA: TGTGCCAGCAGCTCTTCCAGGGCTGGGGAGACCCAGTACTTC; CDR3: CASSSSRAGETQYF
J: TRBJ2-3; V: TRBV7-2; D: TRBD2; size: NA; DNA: TGTGCCAGCAGCCAAGCGGGAGCAGCGCAGTATTTT; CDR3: CASSQAGAAQYF
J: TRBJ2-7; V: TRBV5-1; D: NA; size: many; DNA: TGCGCCAGCAGCATTACAGCAACCTACGAGCAGTACTTC; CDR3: CASSITATYEQYF
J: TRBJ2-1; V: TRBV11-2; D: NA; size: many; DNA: TGTGCCAGCAGCTTAGTCGTCTTCAATGAGCAGTTCTTC; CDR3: CASSLVVFNEQFF
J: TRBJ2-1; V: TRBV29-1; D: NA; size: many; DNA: TGCAGCGTCCAAGGGCCCCAAGGGGGGGACTTCTACAATGAGCAGTTCTTC; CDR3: CSVQGPQGGDFYNEQFF
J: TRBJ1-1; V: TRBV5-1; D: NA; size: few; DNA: TGCGCCAGCAGGCCCACAGGGCCGGTAACTGAAGCTTTCTTT; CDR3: CASRPTGPVTEAFF
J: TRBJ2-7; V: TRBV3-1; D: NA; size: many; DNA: TGTGCCAGCAGCCAAATCCCCGGGACAAGTACCTACGAGCAGTACTTC; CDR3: CASSQIPGTSTYEQYF
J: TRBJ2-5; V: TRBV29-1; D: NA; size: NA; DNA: TGCAGCGGTGATGGTGCCGGGGAGACCCAGTACTTC; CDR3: CSGDGAGETQYF
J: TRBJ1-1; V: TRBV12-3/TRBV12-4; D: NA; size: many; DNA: TGTGCCAGCAGCCCGTCAACAGTTTACACTGAAGCTTTCTTT; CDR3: CASSPSTVYTEAFF
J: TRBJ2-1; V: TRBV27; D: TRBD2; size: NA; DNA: TGTGCCAGCAGTTTATCTGCCGGGGGGGTTCACAATGAGCAGTTCTTC; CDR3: CASSLSAGGVHNEQFF
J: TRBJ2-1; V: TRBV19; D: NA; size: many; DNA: TGTGCCAGTAGTATTTCTCGGTGGAATGAGCAGTTCTTC; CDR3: CASSISRWNEQFF
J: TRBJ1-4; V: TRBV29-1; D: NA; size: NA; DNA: TGCAGCGTTCAGGAGGGTCTTGGAAAACTGTTTTTT; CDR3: CSVQEGLGKLFF
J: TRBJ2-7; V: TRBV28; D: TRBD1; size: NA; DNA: TGTGCCAGCAGATTACGACCCGGGACAGGGTTCTACGAGCAGTACTTC; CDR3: CASRLRPGTGFYEQYF
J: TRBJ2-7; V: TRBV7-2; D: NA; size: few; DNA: TGTGCCAGCAGCAGAGGGGTGGGGGGTAGGGACGAGCAGTACTTC; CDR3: CASSRGVGGRDEQYF
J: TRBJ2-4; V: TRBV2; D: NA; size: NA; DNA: TGTGCCGCCCGGGCTACTGTAGCCAAAAACATTCAGTACTTC; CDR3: CAARATVAKNIQYF
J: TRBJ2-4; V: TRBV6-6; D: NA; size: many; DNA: TGTGCCAGCAGTTCAACAGGCAGCATAGCCAAAAACATTCAGTACTTC; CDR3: CASSSTGSIAKNIQYF
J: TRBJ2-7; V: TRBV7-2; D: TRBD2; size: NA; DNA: TGTGCCAGCAGCCTCGGGACTAGCGCCTACGAGCAGTACTTC; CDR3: CASSLGTSAYEQYF
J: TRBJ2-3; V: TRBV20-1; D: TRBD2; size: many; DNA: TGCAGTGCTCAGGGACTAGCGCGCACAGATACGCAGTATTTT; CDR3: CSAQGLARTDTQYF
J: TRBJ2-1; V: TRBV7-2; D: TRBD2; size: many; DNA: TGTGCCAGCAGCTTCGGGACTAGCGGGGGGGTCGATGAGCAGTTCTTC; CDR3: CASSFGTSGGVDEQFF
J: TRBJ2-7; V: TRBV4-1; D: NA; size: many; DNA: TGCGCCAGCAGCCAAGATGTAGGCCAGTTCCACCTCTACGAGCAGTACTTC; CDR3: CASSQDVGQFHLYEQYF
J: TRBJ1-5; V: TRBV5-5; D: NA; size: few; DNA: TGTGCCAGCAGCCCCTTCGGGGAAGGGCCCAATCAGCCCCAGCATTTT; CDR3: CASSPFGEGPNQPQHF
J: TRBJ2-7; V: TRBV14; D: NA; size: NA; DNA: TGTGCCAGCAGCTTCACAGGGTCCTACGGGCAGTACTTC; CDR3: CASSFTGSYGQYF
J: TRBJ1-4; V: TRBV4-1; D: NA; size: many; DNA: TGCGCCAGCAGCCAAGATGGTCAGGGGCATGAAAAACTGTTTTTT; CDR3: CASSQDGQGHEKLFF
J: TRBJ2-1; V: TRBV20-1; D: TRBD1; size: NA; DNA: TGCAGTGGGGACAGCTACAATGAGCAGTTCTTC; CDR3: CSGDSYNEQFF
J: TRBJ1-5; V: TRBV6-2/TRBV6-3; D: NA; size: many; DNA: TGTGCCAGCAGTTACACCGGAATTCAGCCCCAGCATTTT; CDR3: CASSYTGIQPQHF
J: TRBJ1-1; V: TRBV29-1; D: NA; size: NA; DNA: TGCAGCGTTCCGGGGGGCTGGAACACTGAAGCTTTCTTT; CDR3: CSVPGGWNTEAFF
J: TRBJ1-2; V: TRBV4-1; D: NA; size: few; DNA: TGCGCCAGCAGCCAAGATTGGGAGGCTCGTTATGGCTACACCTTC; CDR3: CASSQDWEARYGYTF
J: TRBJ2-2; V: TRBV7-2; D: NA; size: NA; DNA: TGTGCCAGCAGTCTAGCGATGAACACCGGGGAGCTGTTTTTT; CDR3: CASSLAMNTGELFF
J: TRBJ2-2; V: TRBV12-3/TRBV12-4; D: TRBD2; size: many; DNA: TGTGCCAGCAGTTTTGCGGGAGGGGTTAACACCGGGGAGCTGTTTTTT; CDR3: CASSFAGGVNTGELFF
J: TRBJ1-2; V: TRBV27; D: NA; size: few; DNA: TGTGCCACCTTTTCTGGGGGCTCTGGCTACACCTTC; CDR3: CATFSGGSGYTF
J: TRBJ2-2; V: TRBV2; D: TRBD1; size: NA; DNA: TGTGTCAGCAAGAGGACAGGGGAGACCGGGGAGCTGTTTTTT; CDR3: CVSKRTGETGELFF
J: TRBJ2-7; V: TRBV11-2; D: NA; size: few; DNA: TGTGCCAGCAGCTCGAGACCCTCCGCTGGCCACGAGCAGTACTTC; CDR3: CASSSRPSAGHEQYF
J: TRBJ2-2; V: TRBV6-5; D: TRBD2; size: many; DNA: TGTGCCAGCAGTCCTAGCGGGGGGGCTCATACCGGGGAGCTGTTTTTT; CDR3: CASSPSGGAHTGELFF
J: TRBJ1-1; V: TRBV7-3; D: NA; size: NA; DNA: TGTGCCAGCAGCTTAGTGCGGAGTCGAACTGAAGCTTTCTTT; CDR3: CASSLVRSRTEAFF
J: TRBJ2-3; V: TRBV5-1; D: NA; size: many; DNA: TGCGCCAGCAGCTTCGGTCGGGGCGACACAGATACGCAGTATTTT; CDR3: CASSFGRGDTDTQYF
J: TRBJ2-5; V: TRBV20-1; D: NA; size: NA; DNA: TGCAGTGCTAGGACCAGGTTGTTAAGCCAAGAGACCCAGTACTTC; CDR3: CSARTRLLSQETQYF
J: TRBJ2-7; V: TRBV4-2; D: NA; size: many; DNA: TGTGCCAGCAGCCAACTACTGGGACCCAGAAAGGACTTC; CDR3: CASSQLLGPRKDF